This T cell receptor beta chain appears in the sequencing data of a study of blood T cell repertoires in COVID-19. Study-wide context: Sites in the United States, Italy and Spain provided acute and convalescent COVID-19 samples.

This clone was seen a single time. Repertoires were generated with immunoSEQ multiplex PCR, while TCRdb's copy carries only in-frame clones and drops some. The sample has around 57,000 clones, approximately 89% seen once; the top ten hold roughly 3.5%. The CDR3 sequence is 13 residues long. V shed 4 bases, J shed 1 base, and the junction held 0 bases outside the gene matches. Per the germline V gene, CDR1 is MGHRA and CDR2 is YSYEKL. Sequenced material: peripheral blood. This chain links TRBV4-1 with TRBJ2-5; 7 bases are a match to TRBD2. The receptor's source is a human donor in a cohort sampled during active COVID-19. The CDR3 region is CASSRGGQETQYF. Written as DNA, the CDR3 is TGCGCCAGCAGCCGGGGGGGCCAAGAGACCCAGTACTTC.